This entry is about one T cell receptor beta chain. This sample is drawn from a study of blood T cell repertoires in COVID-19. About the research overall: Sources were T cells, B-cell-depleted T cells, or PBMCs; the material itself was cDNA or gDNA.

V gave up 5 bases and J gave up 5 bases; unmatched junction bases: 7. CDR1 is SGHTA and CDR2 is FQGNSA in the germline V gene. The CDR3 length is 14 residues. Generated by immunoSEQ multiplex PCR, the TCRdb table keeps only in-frame clones and is missing some. The sample holds some 220,000 clones, around three quarters seen once. This receptor was taken from a woman between 65 and 79 years old with acute or convalescent COVID-19. The sample taken for sequencing was peripheral blood. The J gene is TRBJ2-5, the V gene TRBV7-2; TRBD2 matches 8 bases. CDR3 sequence: CASSDRGGAETQYF. In nucleotides, the CDR3 is TGTGCCAGCAGCGACCGGGGGGGCGCGGAGACCCAGTACTTC.